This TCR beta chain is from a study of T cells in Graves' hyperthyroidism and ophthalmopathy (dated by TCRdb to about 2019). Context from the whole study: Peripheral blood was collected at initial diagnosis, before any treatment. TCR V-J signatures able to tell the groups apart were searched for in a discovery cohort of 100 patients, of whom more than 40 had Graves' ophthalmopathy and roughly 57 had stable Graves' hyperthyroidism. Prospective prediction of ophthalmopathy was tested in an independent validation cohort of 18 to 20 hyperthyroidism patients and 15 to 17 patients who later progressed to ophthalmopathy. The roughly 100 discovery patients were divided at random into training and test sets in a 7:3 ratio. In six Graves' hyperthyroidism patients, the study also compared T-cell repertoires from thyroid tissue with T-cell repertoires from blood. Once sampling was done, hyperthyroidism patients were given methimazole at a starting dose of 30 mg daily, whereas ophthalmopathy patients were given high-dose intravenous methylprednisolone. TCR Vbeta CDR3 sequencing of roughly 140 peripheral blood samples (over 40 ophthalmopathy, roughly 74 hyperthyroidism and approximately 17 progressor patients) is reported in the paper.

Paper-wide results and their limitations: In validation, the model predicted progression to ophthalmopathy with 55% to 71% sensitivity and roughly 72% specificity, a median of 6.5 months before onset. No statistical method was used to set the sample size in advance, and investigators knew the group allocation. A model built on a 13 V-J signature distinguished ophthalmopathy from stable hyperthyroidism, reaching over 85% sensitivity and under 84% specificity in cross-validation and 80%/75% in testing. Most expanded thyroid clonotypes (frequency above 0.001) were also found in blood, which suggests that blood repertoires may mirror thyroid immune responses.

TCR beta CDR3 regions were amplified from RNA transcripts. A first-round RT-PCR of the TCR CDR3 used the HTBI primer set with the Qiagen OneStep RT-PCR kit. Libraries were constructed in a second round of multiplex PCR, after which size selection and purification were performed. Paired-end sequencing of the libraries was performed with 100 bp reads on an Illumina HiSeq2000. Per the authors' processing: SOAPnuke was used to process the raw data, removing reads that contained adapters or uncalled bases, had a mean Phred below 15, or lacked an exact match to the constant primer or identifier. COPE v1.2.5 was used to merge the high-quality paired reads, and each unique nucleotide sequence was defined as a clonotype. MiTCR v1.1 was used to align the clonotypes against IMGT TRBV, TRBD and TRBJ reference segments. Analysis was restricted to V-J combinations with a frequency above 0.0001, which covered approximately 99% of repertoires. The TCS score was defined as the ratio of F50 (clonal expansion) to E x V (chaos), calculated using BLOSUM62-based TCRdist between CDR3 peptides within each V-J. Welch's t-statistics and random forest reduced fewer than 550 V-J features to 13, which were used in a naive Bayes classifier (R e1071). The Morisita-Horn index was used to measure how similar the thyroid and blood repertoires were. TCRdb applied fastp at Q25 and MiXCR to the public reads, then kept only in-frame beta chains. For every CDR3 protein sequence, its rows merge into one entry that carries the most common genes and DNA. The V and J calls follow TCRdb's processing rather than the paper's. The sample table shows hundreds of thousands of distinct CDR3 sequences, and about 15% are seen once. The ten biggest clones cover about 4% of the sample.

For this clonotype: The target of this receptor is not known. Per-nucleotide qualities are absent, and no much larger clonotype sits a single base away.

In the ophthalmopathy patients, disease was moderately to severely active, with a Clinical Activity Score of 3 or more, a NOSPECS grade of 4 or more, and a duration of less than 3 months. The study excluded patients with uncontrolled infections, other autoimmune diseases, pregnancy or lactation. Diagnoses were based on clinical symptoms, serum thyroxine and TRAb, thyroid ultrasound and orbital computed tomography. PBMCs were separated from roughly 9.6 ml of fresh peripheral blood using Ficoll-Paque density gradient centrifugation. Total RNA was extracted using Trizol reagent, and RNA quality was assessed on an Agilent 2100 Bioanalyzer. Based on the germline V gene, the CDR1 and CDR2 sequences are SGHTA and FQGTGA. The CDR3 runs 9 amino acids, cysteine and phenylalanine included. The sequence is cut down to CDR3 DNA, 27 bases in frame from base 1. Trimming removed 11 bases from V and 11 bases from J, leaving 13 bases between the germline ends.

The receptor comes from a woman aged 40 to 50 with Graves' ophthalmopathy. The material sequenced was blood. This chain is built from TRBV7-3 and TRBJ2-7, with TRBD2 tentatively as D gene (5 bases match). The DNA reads TGTGCCCGCCAAGGGCGGGAGTACTTC. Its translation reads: CARQGREYF.